This TCR beta chain was recorded in a study of CD8 T cells in Susac syndrome. Random hexamers were used to reverse transcribe the RNA input (about 0.45 to 1 ug). TCRdb re-called the immunoSEQ multiplex PCR reads with MiXCR, one entry per CDR3 protein. The table has approximately 180,000 distinct CDR3 sequences, about 93% seen once. The germline V and J ends were trimmed by 7 bases and 7 bases, with 8 bases remaining between them. CDR1 and CDR2 from the germline V gene are MNHEY and SVGEGT. The CDR3 is made up of 11 amino acids. Source material: CD4+ T cells from PBMCs. This receptor was obtained from a human donor with multiple sclerosis. The V gene is TRBV6-2 or TRBV6-3, the J gene TRBJ1-5; D unresolved. The CDR3 spells CASIRNQPQHF. The CDR3 DNA reads as TGTGCCAGCATCCGAAACCAGCCCCAGCATTTT.